This T cell receptor beta chain was documented in a study of response to subunit inactivated influenza vaccine. The study's findings and limits: With each seasonal influenza vaccination, the authors suggested, few new T cells are recruited.

Note on this clonotype: Its antigen is unknown. A junction end diverges from the germline sequence, so it may reflect a read error.

The CDR3 has 14 residues. Germline assignment: CDR1 MNHEY and CDR2 SVGEGT. TCRdb analysed the RT-PCR reads with MiXCR anew, one entry per CDR3 protein. Of around 530,000 distinct CDR3 sequences in the sample, about an eighth are singletons; the top ten hold 10%. This rearrangement joins TRBV6-2 or TRBV6-3 to TRBJ2-3, with D tentatively TRBD1 (7 bases). The receptor was isolated from a man aged 50 to 59 who received an inactivated influenza vaccine. The material was PBMCs from blood, obtained on the day of vaccination. CDR3 sequence (DNA): TGTGCCAGCAAATCGGCAGGGAGGACAGGTACGCAGTATTTT. It yields the protein CASKSAGRTGTQYF.